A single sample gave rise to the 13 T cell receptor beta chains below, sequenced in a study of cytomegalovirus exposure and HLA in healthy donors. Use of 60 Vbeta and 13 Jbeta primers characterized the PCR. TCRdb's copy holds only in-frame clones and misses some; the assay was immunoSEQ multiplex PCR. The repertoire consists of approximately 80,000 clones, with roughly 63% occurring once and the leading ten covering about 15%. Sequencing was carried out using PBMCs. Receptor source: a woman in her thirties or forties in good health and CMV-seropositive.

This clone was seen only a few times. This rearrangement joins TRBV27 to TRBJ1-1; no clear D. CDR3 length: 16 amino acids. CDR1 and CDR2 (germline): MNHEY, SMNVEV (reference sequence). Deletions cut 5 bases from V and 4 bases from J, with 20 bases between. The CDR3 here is CASSQPPRAAGTEAFF. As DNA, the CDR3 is TGTGCCAGCAGTCAGCCTCCCCGGGCGGCGGGCACTGAAGCTTTCTTT.

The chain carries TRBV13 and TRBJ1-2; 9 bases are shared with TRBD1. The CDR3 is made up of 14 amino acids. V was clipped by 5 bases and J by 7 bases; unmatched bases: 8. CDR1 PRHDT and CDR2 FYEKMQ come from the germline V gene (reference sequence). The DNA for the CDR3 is TGTGCCAGCAGCGTAAAACAGGGGGCAGGTGGCTACACCTTC. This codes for CASSVKQGAGGYTF. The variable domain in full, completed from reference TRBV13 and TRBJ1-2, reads AAGVIQSPRHLIKEKRETATLKCYPIPRHDTVYWYQQGPGQDPQFLISFYEKMQSDKGSIPDRFSAQQFSDYHSELNMSSLELGDSALYFCASSVKQGAGGYTFGSGTRLTVV.

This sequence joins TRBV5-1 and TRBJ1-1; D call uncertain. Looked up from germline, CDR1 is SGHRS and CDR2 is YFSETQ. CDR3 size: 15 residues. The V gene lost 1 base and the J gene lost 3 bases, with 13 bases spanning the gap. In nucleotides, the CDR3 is TGCGCCAGCAGCTTGTACGGGGATTCGGACACTGAAGCTTTCTTT. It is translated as CASSLYGDSDTEAFF.

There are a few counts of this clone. CDR3 protein: CASSLLSRDYGYTF. CDR3 bases: TGTGCCAGCAGTTTATTATCCAGGGACTATGGCTACACCTTC. The chain is built from TRBV28 and TRBJ1-2, with TRBD1 as a possible D gene (5 bases). In germline, CDR1 is MDHEN, CDR2 SYDVKM. This CDR3 has 14 residues. V lost 1 base and J 3 bases, leaving 9 bases between the germline ends.

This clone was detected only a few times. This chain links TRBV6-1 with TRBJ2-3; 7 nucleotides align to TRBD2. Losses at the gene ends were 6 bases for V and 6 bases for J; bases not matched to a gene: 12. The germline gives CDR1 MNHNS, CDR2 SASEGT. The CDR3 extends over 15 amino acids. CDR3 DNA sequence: TGTGCCAGCAGCAAGTCAGCTTCCGGGGGGGATACGCAGTATTTT. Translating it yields CASSKSASGGDTQYF.

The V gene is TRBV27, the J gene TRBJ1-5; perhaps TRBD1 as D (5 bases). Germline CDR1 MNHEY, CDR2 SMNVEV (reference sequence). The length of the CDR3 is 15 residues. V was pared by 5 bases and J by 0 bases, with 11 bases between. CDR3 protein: CASSADSYSNQPQHF. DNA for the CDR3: TGTGCCAGCAGTGCCGACAGTTATAGCAATCAGCCCCAGCATTTT.

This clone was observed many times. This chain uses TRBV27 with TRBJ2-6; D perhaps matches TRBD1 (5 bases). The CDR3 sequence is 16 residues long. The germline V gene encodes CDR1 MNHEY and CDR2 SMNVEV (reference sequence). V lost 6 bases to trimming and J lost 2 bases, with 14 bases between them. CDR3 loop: CASSPGIVTGANVLTF. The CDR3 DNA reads TGTGCCAGCAGCCCAGGGATAGTCACTGGGGCCAACGTCCTGACTTTC. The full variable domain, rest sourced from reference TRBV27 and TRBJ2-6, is EAQVTQNPRYLITVTGKKLTVTCSQNMNHEYMSWYRQDPGLGLRQIYYSMNVEVTDKGDVPEGYKVSRKEKRNFPLILESPSPNQTSLYFCASSPGIVTGANVLTFGAGSRLTVL.

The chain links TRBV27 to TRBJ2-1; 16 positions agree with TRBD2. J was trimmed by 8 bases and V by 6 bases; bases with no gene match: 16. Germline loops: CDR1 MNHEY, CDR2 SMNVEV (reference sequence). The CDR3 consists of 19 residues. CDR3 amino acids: CASSNILGTSGRAEHEQFF. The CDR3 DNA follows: TGTGCCAGCAGCAATATACTTGGGACTAGCGGGAGGGCCGAGCATGAGCAGTTCTTC.

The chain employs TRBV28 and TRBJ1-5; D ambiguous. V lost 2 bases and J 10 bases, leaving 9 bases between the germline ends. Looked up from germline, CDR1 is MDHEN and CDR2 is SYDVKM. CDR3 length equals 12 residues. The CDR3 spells CASSLIVDPQHF. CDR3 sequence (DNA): TGTGCCAGCAGTTTAATCGTAGATCCCCAGCATTTT.

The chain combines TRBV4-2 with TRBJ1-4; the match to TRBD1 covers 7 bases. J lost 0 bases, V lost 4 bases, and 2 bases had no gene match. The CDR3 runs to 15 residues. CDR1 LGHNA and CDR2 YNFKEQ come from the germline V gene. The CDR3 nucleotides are TGTGCCAGCAGCCCGACAGGGACAACTAATGAAAAACTGTTTTTT. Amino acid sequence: CASSPTGTTNEKLFF.

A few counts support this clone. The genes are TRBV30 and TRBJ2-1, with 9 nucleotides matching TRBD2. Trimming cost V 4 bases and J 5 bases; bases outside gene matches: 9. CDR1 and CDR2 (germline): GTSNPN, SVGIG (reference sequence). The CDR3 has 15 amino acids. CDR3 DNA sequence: TGTGCCTGGAACCGGGGCGGGAGGGCCAACAATGAGCAGTTCTTC. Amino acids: CAWNRGGRANNEQFF.

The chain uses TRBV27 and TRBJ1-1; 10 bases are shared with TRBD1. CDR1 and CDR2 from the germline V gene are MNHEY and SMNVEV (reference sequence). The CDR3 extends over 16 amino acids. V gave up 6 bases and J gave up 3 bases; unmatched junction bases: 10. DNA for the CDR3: TGTGCCAGCAGCAATCGACAGGGGGCGGGAGACACTGAAGCTTTCTTT. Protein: CASSNRQGAGDTEAFF.

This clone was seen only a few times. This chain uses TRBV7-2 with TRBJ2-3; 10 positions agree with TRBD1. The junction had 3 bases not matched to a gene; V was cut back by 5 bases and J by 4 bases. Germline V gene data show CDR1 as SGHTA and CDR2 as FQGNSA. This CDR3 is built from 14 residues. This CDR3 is CASSLGQGADTQYF. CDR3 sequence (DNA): TGTGCCAGCAGCCTAGGACAGGGGGCAGATACGCAGTATTTT.